This TCR beta chain came from a study of T cell clonotyping in hematopoietic cell transplantation. TCRdb keeps only in-frame clones here, not all; method: immunoSEQ multiplex PCR. The sample yields 37,000 or so clones, about 87% seen once. The J segment lost 2 bases and the V segment lost 6 bases, leaving 7 bases of the junction unmatched. The CDR3 has 14 residues. Germline CDR1 reads MNHEY; CDR2 reads SVGAGI. Overall study results and limits: At the given depth, recipient repertoires were over 95% de novo clonotypes. CD4 and CD8 repertoire contributions could not be separated without sorting. Broader posttransplant TCR repertoire diversity was predicted by graft donor and pretransplant recipient Inverse Simpson Index values.

Notes on this clone: Its antigen is currently unknown.

J is TRBJ2-7 and V is TRBV6-5; the match to TRBD1 covers 7 bases. The receptor was isolated from a woman aged 35 to 49 in good health. Some clones in this sample may be carry-over from other donors' samples. Sequenced: peripheral blood mononuclear cells. In nucleotides, the CDR3 is TGTGCCAGCAGCCTTGACAGGGATCCCTACGAGCAGTACTTC. Translation: CASSLDRDPYEQYF.